This T cell receptor (beta chain) was obtained from a study of CXCR3-negative and CXCR3-positive naive CD8 T cells. Study overall: Some 150 million TRB reads were obtained in total, which works out to about 1.5 +/- 0.3 million per library. Study-wide results and limits: Naive cells that were CXCR3-negative or CXCR3-positive used TRBV-TRBJ genes alike, while memory cells diverged. A higher hydrophobicity marked the TRB CDR3s of CXCR3-positive naive cells versus CXCR3-negative naive cells.

With UMI labels, 5' RACE was used to prepare the TRB cDNA libraries. TCRdb derives one entry per CDR3 protein from the 5' RACE reads, leaving out DNA. Its table records under 85,000 distinct CDR3 sequences. CDR3 length: 17 amino acids. Germline CDR1 and CDR2: MNHEY and SVGEGT. Researchers sorted roughly 310,000 cells of each CD8+ T cell subset in triplicate. Among CD8+ T cells, naive ones were CD45RO-CCR7+CD27+CD95-. As for this clonotype: Its antigen is still unknown.

The rearrangement links TRBV6-2 or TRBV6-3 to TRBJ1-2. This sequence originates from a human donor in good health. Some clones in this sample may be carry-over from other donors' samples. Sequencing input: naive CXCR3+ CD8+ T cells from blood. Subset noted: CD45RO-CCR7+CD27+CD95- naive CD8+ T cells expressing CXCR3 (TNR3+). The CDR3: CASSYYPTAVGDYGYTF.